The clone carrying this T cell receptor beta chain is a singleton in its sample. Its antigen is as yet unknown. V was clipped by 4 bases and J by 1 base, with 14 bases between them. The germline V gene has CDR1 SQVTM and CDR2 ANQGSEA. The CDR3 contains 14 residues. Each CDR3 protein gets one entry after TCRdb re-called the reads with MiXCR. The repertoire holds roughly 920,000 distinct CDR3 sequences, with 30% to 40% as singletons. The sample originates from a study of T cell repertoires in cytomegalovirus infection. Study-wide points: Summed frequency of public TCR beta families distinguished CMV carriers with the relevant HLA.

The chain carries TRBV29-1 and TRBJ2-7, with TRBD1 as a possible D gene (6 bases). Sequencing used cultured CD8+ T cells from PBMCs, obtained from culture after CMV antigen stimulation. The receptor comes from a human donor in good health (CMV status not recorded). Some clones in this sample may be carry-over from other donors' samples. The CDR3 loop reads CSVGGRGPSYEQYF. DNA for the CDR3: TGCAGCGTTGGGGGGCGAGGGCCGTCCTACGAGCAGTACTTC.